This T cell receptor (beta chain) was found in a study of cytomegalovirus exposure and HLA in healthy donors. Overall study: From about 200 million T cells, an earlier analysis saw approximately 110 million unique TCR beta sequences.

The CDR3 is 14 residues long. CDR1 is SGHRS and CDR2 is YFSETQ in the germline V gene. With 1 base removed from V and 7 bases from J, the gap between germline ends came to 12 bases. Notes on the study in general: No immune exposure information besides CMV serostatus was available. Later analysis identified a missense DCLRE1C variant that was linked to TCR beta V- and J-gene trimming.

Details on this clone: Its specificity is not known.

Among the donors, all were healthy bone marrow donors. 13 Jbeta primers and 60 Vbeta primers were used for the PCR. Here immunoSEQ multiplex PCR was the method, and the copy in TCRdb shows in-frame clones only, minus some. The data hold roughly 140,000 clones, with over 75% observed a single time. The chain carries TRBV5-1 and TRBJ2-1, with a tentative D call TRBD2 (6 bases). Material for sequencing was PBMCs. The clonotype was recovered from a man in his thirties or forties in good health and CMV-seropositive. The CDR3 DNA sequence: TGCGCCAGCAGCTTGAGGCGCGGGGTAAATGAGCAGTTCTTC. It specifies CASSLRRGVNEQFF.